This entry describes one T cell receptor (beta chain). The data were obtained in a study of low-dose radiotherapy and immunotherapy resistance in tumors. About the research overall: Patients were treated with intravenous nivolumab at 240 mg every two weeks and were also dosed with ipilimumab at 1 mg/kg every six weeks.

Both TCRalpha and TCRbeta chains were reverse transcribed with V-gene-specific primers. PCR amplification of the TCRs was performed with Phusion for 15 to 25 PCR cycles, and it relied on a constant-region primer together with a V-primer adapter. TCRdb re-called the reads with MiXCR, one entry per CDR3 protein. The sample holds tens of thousands of distinct CDR3 sequences, 18% seen once. As for time point: before trial treatment. Administered to the donors were nivolumab, ipilimumab, aspirin, low-dose cyclophosphamide and low-dose radiotherapy. Those eligible were patients bearing advanced solid tumors lacking tumor-infiltrating lymphocytes. The sample was PBMCs, taken before treatment. The TCR comes from a male donor with prostate cancer.

The CDR3 here is CAWNSPDIGTQYF. The CDR3 DNA reads TGTGCCTGGAATTCACCGGACATCGGTACGCAGTATTTT. This chain uses TRBV30 with TRBJ2-3, with D perhaps matching TRBD1 (5 bases). Trimming cost V 4 bases and J 8 bases, with 16 bases left between them. The CDR3 has 13 residues. Germline loops: CDR1 GTSNPN, CDR2 SVGIG (reference sequence).